This TCR beta chain was identified in a study of human T cells and chemical hapten exposure. Turning to the study itself: Across the whole study, which lasted around 25 weeks, patients were given diphenylcyclopropenone on the scalp once a week.

Study conclusions and caveats: Counts of expanded TCRs at PT1 were positively correlated with patch test score. High-frequency TCRs, those above 1 in 1000, stayed the same after DPC sensitization.

Regarding time point: pre-sensitization, week 0. This sample's treatment: therapeutic diphenylcyclopropenone sensitization with weekly scalp DPC. Individual cDNA molecules had unique molecular identifiers attached to them by the library. Via MiXCR, TCRdb re-called the RACE reads, giving one row per CDR3 protein. The sample yields over 300,000 distinct CDR3 sequences, approximately 5.1% seen once. This clonotype was seen a handful of times. What it binds is unknown. This CDR3 has 14 residues. CDR1 is SQVTM, CDR2 ANQGSEA, per germline. Trimming took 1 base from V and 5 from J, leaving 14 bases between them.

This receptor was obtained from a woman between 50 and 59 years old with alopecia areata. Some clones in this sample may be carry-over from other donors' samples. The gene calls are TRBV29-1 and TRBJ1-2, with D tentatively TRBD1 (5 bases). The specimen comprised whole blood, sampled in connection with sensitization to the hapten diphenylcyclopropenone (DPC). Written as DNA, the CDR3 is TGCAGCGTTGAAGGCCAGGGCGGAGGGTATGGCTACACCTTC. Residues: CSVEGQGGGYGYTF.